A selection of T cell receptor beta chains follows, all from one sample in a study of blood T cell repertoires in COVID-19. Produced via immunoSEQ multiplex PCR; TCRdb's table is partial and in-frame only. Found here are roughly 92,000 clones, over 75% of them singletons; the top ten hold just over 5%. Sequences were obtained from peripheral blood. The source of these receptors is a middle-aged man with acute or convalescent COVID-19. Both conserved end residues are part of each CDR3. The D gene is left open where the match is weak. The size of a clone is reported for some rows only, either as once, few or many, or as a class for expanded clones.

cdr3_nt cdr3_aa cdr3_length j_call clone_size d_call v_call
TGTGCCAGCAGTGACCCCGGCAGGGGTAGGAACAATGAGCAGTTCTTC CASSDPGRGRNNEQFF 16 TRBJ2-1 NA NA TRBV6-4
TGTGCCAGCAGCCTAGCGGAAGGGGGAGAGACCCAGTACTTC CASSLAEGGETQYF 14 TRBJ2-5 NA NA TRBV7-9
TGTGCCAGCAGCTTGGGAACGGGAGGGACCCCCTACGAGCAGTACTTC CASSLGTGGTPYEQYF 16 TRBJ2-7 NA TRBD2 TRBV5-4
TGTGCCAGCAGTGAAATAAGGTTTCGGAGTACAGGGGGCCGCAATCAGCCCCAGCATTTT CASSEIRFRSTGGRNQPQHF 20 TRBJ1-5 NA TRBD1 TRBV6-1
TGTGCCAGCAGCCAAGGGGGAGGAGGGGCAGATACGCAGTATTTT CASSQGGGGADTQYF 15 TRBJ2-3 NA NA TRBV3-1/TRBV3-2
TGCGCCACCTCCGGGACTAGTGCCCACGAGCAGTACTTC CATSGTSAHEQYF 13 TRBJ2-7 NA TRBD2 TRBV10-2
TGTGCCAGCAGCGAGACAGGCCCTCCATACTATGGCTACACCTTC CASSETGPPYYGYTF 15 TRBJ1-2 NA NA TRBV6-2/TRBV6-3
TGTGCCAGCAGCTTGGATCTCTACAATGAGCAGTTCTTC CASSLDLYNEQFF 13 TRBJ2-1 NA NA TRBV5-6
TGCGCCAGCAGCCAAGCAGCGGAAGGTTACGAGCAGTACTTC CASSQAAEGYEQYF 14 TRBJ2-7 NA NA TRBV4-3
TGTGCCAGCTCCCCTGCCGCCGGGGTTTCTAGCACAGATACGCAGTATTTT CASSPAAGVSSTDTQYF 17 TRBJ2-3 once NA TRBV18
TGCGCCAGCAGCAAGACAGGGGGCGACTATGGCTACACCTTC CASSKTGGDYGYTF 14 TRBJ1-2 NA TRBD1 TRBV5-1
TGTGCCACCAGTGATTTGCAGGTAGCGGGAGGGCCTCAGTTCTTC CATSDLQVAGGPQFF 15 TRBJ2-1 NA TRBD2 TRBV24-1
TGTGCCAGCAGCGACTACTACGAGCAGTACTTC CASSDYYEQYF 11 TRBJ2-7 NA NA TRBV6-5
TGTGCCAGCAGCTCCAGGATGGGTCTTGGCTACACCTTC CASSSRMGLGYTF 13 TRBJ1-2 NA NA TRBV7-2
TGCGCCAGCAGTGAGTTTCCAGGGGGGAGCACAGATACGCAGTATTTT CASSEFPGGSTDTQYF 16 TRBJ2-3 once NA TRBV10-2
TGCGCCAGCAGCCGGACTCGGGATCTCAATGAGCAGTTCTTC CASSRTRDLNEQFF 14 TRBJ2-1 NA NA TRBV4-1
TGTGCCAGCAGTTCTCGCGGCAGAGAGGCCCAAGAGACCCAGTACTTC CASSSRGREAQETQYF 16 TRBJ2-5 NA NA TRBV5-6
TGTGCCAGCAGCTTGGGGGTAGCGGGACCAACTAGGGAGCAGTACTTC CASSLGVAGPTREQYF 16 TRBJ2-7 NA TRBD2 TRBV5-6
TGTGCCAGCAGCTTAGCCGGACAGGGGACGTCGGGGAACACTGAAGCTTTCTTT CASSLAGQGTSGNTEAFF 18 TRBJ1-1 NA TRBD1 TRBV7-9
TGTGCCAGCAGCCCGTCGGGGGCCTACGAGCAGTACTTC CASSPSGAYEQYF 13 TRBJ2-7 NA NA TRBV7-2
TGTGCCAGCTCCCTGTGGGGGCAGGGGACGTACGAGCAGTACTTC CASSLWGQGTYEQYF 15 TRBJ2-7 once NA TRBV2
TGTGCCAGCAGCTTGGGACGGGGGGAGATTAATGAAAAACTGTTTTTT CASSLGRGEINEKLFF 16 TRBJ1-4 NA NA TRBV5-8
TGTGCCAGCAGCGCCACCGGGACAGGGGGCTACGAGCAGTACTTC CASSATGTGGYEQYF 15 TRBJ2-7 NA TRBD1 TRBV7-8
TGCAGCGCCAAGGGGACAGGGGGGGAGACCCAGTACTTC CSAKGTGGETQYF 13 TRBJ2-5 NA TRBD1 TRBV29-1
TGTGCCATCTCAGGCCTTAATACCCCGGCTTTCTTT CAISGLNTPAFF 12 TRBJ1-1 NA NA TRBV6-5
TGTGCCTGGAACTTGGGACAGCAATTCGGCAATGAGCAGTTCTTC CAWNLGQQFGNEQFF 15 TRBJ2-1 NA TRBD1 TRBV30
TGTGCCAGCAGATACAAACAGGGCACAGATACGCAGTATTTT CASRYKQGTDTQYF 14 TRBJ2-3 NA NA TRBV6-1
TGTGCCAGCAGCTTGGACGGGACAGGGCAAGAAGCTTTCTTT CASSLDGTGQEAFF 14 TRBJ1-1 NA TRBD1 TRBV5-6
TGCAGCGTTGTAGGGGGGGCATTAAAAGAGCAGTTCTTC CSVVGGALKEQFF 13 TRBJ2-1 NA NA TRBV29-1
TGTGCCAGCAGCGTAGGGTACAGATTCTCTGGGGCCAACGTCCTGACTTTC CASSVGYRFSGANVLTF 17 TRBJ2-6 NA NA TRBV9
TGCGCCAGCAGCCAAGTATTTTACCAAGAGACCCAGTACTTC CASSQVFYQETQYF 14 TRBJ2-5 NA NA TRBV4-3
TGTGCCAGCAGCTGGACCGGGACAGGGAGGATCACTGAAGCTTTCTTT CASSWTGTGRITEAFF 16 TRBJ1-1 NA TRBD1 TRBV7-2
TGTGCCAGCAGTGAAGGGCGGGAGTGGTACGAGCAGTACTTC CASSEGREWYEQYF 14 TRBJ2-7 once TRBD2 TRBV2
TGTGCCAGCAGTTTCGGCAGGAACTACGAGCAGTACTTC CASSFGRNYEQYF 13 TRBJ2-7 NA NA TRBV27
TGTGCCAGCAGTTTCGAGCCGTTGAACACTGAAGCTTTCTTT CASSFEPLNTEAFF 14 TRBJ1-1 NA NA TRBV27
TGTGCCAGCTTCTCCGCCGGGACAGCGGTTAACTATGGCTACACCTTC CASFSAGTAVNYGYTF 16 TRBJ1-2 NA TRBD1 TRBV27
TGTGCCAGCAGTCCAAGGACAGGGGCTGGCTACACCTTC CASSPRTGAGYTF 13 TRBJ1-2 NA TRBD1 TRBV27
TGTGCCAGCAGCCGGGACAGGAACACTGAAGCTTTCTTT CASSRDRNTEAFF 13 TRBJ1-1 NA TRBD1 TRBV5-4
TGTGCCAGCAGTGAATCGGCGCAGGGGTGGGCAGATACGCAGTATTTT CASSESAQGWADTQYF 16 TRBJ2-3 NA NA TRBV6-1
TGTGCCAGCAGCTTAGAAGGGGGCAATAGGCATACGCAGTATTTT CASSLEGGNRHTQYF 15 TRBJ2-3 NA TRBD1 TRBV7-2
TGCAGCGCGGCACGGGACAGGCCCTACGAGCAGTACTTC CSAARDRPYEQYF 13 TRBJ2-7 NA TRBD1 TRBV29-1
TGTGCCAGCAGCCCAGAGGTGGGTAGCGGGAGGTCGAGCACAGATACGCAGTATTTT CASSPEVGSGRSSTDTQYF 19 TRBJ2-3 NA TRBD2 TRBV9
TGTGCCAGCAGTGAAGGCACTAGCGGGATGTGGACCCAGTACTTC CASSEGTSGMWTQYF 15 TRBJ2-5 NA TRBD2 TRBV2
TGTGCCAGCAGCATCCCCGGGACCTACGAGCAGTACTTC CASSIPGTYEQYF 13 TRBJ2-7 NA NA TRBV7-8
TGTGCCAGCAGTGTCGGAGAACTAGCTCCCAGCTCCTACGAGCAGTACTTC CASSVGELAPSSYEQYF 17 TRBJ2-7 NA NA TRBV28
TGTGCCAGCAGCTTGGAAAGGGGGAGTGGCGAGCAGTTCTTC CASSLERGSGEQFF 14 TRBJ2-1 NA NA TRBV5-6
TGTGCCAGCAGCCTTGGACTAGCGTCCCCCTACGAGCAGTACTTC CASSLGLASPYEQYF 15 TRBJ2-7 once TRBD2 TRBV5-4
TGTGCCAGCGGCCTGGAGGCCACTGAAGCTTTCTTT CASGLEATEAFF 12 TRBJ1-1 NA NA TRBV11-3
TGTGCCAGCAGCTGGCGGGTTAGGGAGGCTGAGACCCAGTACTTC CASSWRVREAETQYF 15 TRBJ2-5 NA NA TRBV7-2
TGTGCCAGCAGTTCTTCCGGGACAGGGGGCTCCTCCTATGGCTACACCTTC CASSSSGTGGSSYGYTF 17 TRBJ1-2 NA TRBD1 TRBV6-4
TGTGCCTGGAGGCGTGGAGACAGTTGGCGGATTTCACCCCTCCACTTT CAWRRGDSWRISPLHF 16 TRBJ1-6 NA NA TRBV30
TGTGCCAGCAGCTTATTTTCGACAGGGAGGGAGACCCAGTACTTC CASSLFSTGRETQYF 15 TRBJ2-5 NA NA TRBV7-2
TGTGCCAGCTCACGGGGCCCAGCGGGAGGTGAGCAGTACTTC CASSRGPAGGEQYF 14 TRBJ2-7 NA TRBD2 TRBV18
TGCGCCAGCAGCTCCCCTACGTTAGACACCATATATTTT CASSSPTLDTIYF 13 TRBJ1-3 NA NA TRBV5-1
TGCAGCGTTTCCACAGGGGGCGCTGGTAACGAGCAGTACTTC CSVSTGGAGNEQYF 14 TRBJ2-7 once TRBD1 TRBV29-1
TGTGCCAGCAGCTTAGCCAGTTACGGAAACACCATATATTTT CASSLASYGNTIYF 14 TRBJ1-3 NA NA TRBV7-9
TGCGCCAGCAGCCAAGGGGAACAGGGGGCGAGGAACATTCAGTACTTC CASSQGEQGARNIQYF 16 TRBJ2-4 NA TRBD1 TRBV4-1
TGTGCCACCAGTGACCCCCGGACTAGCGGGAGTGGGCATGGCGGGGAGCTGTTTTTT CATSDPRTSGSGHGGELFF 19 TRBJ2-2 NA TRBD2 TRBV24-1